Included here is one T cell receptor (beta chain) sequence, with context. Trimming pared 4 bases from V and 8 bases from J, leaving 26 bases between. Germline CDR1 reads SGHTA; CDR2 reads FQGTGA. CDR3 length equals 17 residues. This record comes from a study of blood T cell repertoires in COVID-19. The data were produced by immunoSEQ multiplex PCR, yet TCRdb's version contains in-frame clones alone and is incomplete. Altogether over 350,000 clones are present, 85% to 90% being singletons, with the ten largest covering about a tenth. This TCR derives from a woman in her 50s who had recovered from COVID-19. Material: PBMCs or T cells enriched from blood (not recorded which). The chain recombines TRBV7-3 with TRBJ1-1; D is uncertain. CDR3 nucleotide sequence: TGTGCCAGCAGCTCCCAGTCCCCAATTATCAGGCCTGCGGAAGCTTTCTTT. Translating it yields CASSSQSPIIRPAEAFF.